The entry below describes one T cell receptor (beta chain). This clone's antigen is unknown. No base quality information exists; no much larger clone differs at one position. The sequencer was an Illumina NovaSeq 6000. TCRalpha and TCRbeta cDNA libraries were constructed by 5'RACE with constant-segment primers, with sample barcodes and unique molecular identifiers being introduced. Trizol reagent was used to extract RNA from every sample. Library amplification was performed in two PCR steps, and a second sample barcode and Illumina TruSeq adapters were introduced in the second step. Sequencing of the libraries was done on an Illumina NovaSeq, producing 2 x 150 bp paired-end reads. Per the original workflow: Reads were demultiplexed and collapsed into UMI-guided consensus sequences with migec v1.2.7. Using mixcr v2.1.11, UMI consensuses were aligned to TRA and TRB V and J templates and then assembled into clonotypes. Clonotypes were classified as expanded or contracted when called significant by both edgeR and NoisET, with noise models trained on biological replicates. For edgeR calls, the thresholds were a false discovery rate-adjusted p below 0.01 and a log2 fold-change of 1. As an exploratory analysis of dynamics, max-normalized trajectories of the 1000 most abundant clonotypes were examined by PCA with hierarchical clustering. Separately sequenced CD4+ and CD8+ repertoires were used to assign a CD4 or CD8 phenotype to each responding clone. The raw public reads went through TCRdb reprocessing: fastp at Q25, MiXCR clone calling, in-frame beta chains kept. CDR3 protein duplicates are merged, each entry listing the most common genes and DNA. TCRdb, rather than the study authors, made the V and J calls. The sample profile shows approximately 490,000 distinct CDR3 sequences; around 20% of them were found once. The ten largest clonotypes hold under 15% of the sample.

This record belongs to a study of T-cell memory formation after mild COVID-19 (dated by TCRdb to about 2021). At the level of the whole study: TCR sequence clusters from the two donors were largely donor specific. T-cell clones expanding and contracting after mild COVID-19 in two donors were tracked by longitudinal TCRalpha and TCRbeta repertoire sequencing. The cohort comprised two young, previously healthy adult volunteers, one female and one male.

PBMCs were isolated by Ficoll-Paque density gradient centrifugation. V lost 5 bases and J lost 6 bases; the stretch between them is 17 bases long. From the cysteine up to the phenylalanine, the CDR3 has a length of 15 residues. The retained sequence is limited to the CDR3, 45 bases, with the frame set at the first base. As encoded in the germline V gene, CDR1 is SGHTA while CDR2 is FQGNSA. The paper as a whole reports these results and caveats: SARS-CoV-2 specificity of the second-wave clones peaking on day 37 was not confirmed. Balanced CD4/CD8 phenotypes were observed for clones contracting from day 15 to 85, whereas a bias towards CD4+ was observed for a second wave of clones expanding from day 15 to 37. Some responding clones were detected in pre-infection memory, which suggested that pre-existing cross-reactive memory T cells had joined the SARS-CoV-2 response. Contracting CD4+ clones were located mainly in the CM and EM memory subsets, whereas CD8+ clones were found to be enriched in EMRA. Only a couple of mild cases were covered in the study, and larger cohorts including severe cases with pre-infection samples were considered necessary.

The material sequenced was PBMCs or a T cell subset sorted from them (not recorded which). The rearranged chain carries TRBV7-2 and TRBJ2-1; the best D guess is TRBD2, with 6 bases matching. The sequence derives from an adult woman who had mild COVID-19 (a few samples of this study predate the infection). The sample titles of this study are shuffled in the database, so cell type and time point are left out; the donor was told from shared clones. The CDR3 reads CASSAGPTPSNEQFF. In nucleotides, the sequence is TGTGCCAGCAGCGCGGGACCCACGCCTTCCAATGAGCAGTTCTTC.